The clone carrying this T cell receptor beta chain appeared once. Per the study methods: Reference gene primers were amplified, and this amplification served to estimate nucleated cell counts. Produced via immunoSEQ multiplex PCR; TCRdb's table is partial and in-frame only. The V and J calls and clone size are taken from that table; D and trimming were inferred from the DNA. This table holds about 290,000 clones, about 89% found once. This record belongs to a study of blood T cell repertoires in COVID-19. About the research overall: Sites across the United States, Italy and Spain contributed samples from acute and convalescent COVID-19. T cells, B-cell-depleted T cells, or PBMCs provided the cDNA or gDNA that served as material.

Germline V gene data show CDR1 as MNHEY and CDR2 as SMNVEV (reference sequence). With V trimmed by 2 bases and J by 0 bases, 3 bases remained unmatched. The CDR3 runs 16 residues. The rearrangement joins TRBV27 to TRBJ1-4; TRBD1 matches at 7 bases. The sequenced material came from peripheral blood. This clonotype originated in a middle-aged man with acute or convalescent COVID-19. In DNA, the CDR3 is TGTGCCAGCAGTTTAACAGGGGCCCCAACTAATGAAAAACTGTTTTTT. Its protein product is CASSLTGAPTNEKLFF. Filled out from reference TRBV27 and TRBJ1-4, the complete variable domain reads EAQVTQNPRYLITVTGKKLTVTCSQNMNHEYMSWYRQDPGLGLRQIYYSMNVEVTDKGDVPEGYKVSRKEKRNFPLILESPSPNQTSLYFCASSLTGAPTNEKLFFGSGTQLSVL.